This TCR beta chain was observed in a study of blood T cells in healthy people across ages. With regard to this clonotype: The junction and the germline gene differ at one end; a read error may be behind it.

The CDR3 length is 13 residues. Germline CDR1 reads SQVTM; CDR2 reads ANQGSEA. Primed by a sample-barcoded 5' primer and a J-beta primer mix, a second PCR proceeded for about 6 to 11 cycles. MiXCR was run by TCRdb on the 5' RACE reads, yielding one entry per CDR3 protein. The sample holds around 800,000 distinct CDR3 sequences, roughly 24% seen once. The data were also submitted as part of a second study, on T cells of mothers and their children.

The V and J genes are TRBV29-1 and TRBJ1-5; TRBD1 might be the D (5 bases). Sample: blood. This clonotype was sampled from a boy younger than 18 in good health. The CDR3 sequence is CSVVGGSNRPQHF. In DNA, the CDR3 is TGCAGCGTTGTTGGGGGGAGCAATCGGCCCCAGCATTTT.